Listed here are 6 T cell receptor beta chains from one sample, sequenced in a study of STAT5B mutations in CD4+ large granular lymphocyte leukemia. The assay was immunoSEQ multiplex PCR, and TCRdb's table has in-frame clones only and misses some. The sample has tens of thousands of clones, 74% seen once. Sequencing was carried out using CD4+ T cells from blood buffy coats. The source of these receptors is a human donor in good health.

The chain has TRBV2 and TRBJ2-2, with 9 bases fitting TRBD1. The ends lost 6 bases at V and 5 bases at J; junction bases unmatched: 1. Looked up from germline, CDR1 is SNHLY and CDR2 is FYNNEI. The CDR3 is 13 residues long. The CDR3 nucleotides are TGTGCCAGCAGGGGGACAGGGACCGGGGAGCTGTTTTTT. Translating it yields CASRGTGTGELFF.

As for this clone: This same CDR3 is encoded by further DNA sequences in the sample. The chain recombines TRBV30 with TRBJ2-7; 8 bases line up with TRBD2. This CDR3 is 12 amino acids long. In germline, CDR1 is GTSNPN, CDR2 SVGIG (reference sequence). With 8 bases clipped from V and 12 bases from J, the junction kept 15 bases outside the gene matches. The CDR3 coding sequence is TGTGCCACCGGGCTAGCGGGTGGGCGAGCGTACTTC. Translation gives CATGLAGGRAYF.

The gene calls are TRBV6-5 and TRBJ2-7, with TRBD2 identical over 7 bases. Per germline, CDR1 MNHEY and CDR2 SVGAGI. There are 12 residues in the CDR3. V dropped 6 bases and J dropped 2; count of bases not matched to a gene: 1. The CDR3: CASRGLTYEQYF. DNA of the CDR3: TGTGCCAGCAGGGGACTAACCTACGAGCAGTACTTC.

This clone occurred a few times. The V and J genes are TRBV5-6 and TRBJ2-4, with 12 bases identical to TRBD2. CDR1 and CDR2 from the germline V gene are SGHDT and YYEEEE. The CDR3 consists of 18 residues. With 4 bases clipped from V and 2 bases from J, the junction kept 10 bases outside the gene matches. CDR3 loop: CASSQTSGGHPSKNIQYF. CDR3 DNA: TGTGCCAGCAGCCAGACTAGCGGGGGTCACCCTTCCAAAAACATTCAGTACTTC.

The V gene is TRBV5-5, the J gene TRBJ1-2; 7 bases map to TRBD1. With 4 bases clipped from V and 8 bases from J, the junction kept 8 bases outside the gene matches. Germline CDR1 and CDR2: SGHKS and YYEKEE (reference sequence). The CDR3 has 13 residues. Here the CDR3 DNA reads TGTGCCAGCAGCCAGGGGGATGTGGAGGGCTACACCTTC. Translating it yields CASSQGDVEGYTF.

This chain connects TRBV7-3 to TRBJ2-7, with D possibly being TRBD2 (6 bases). CDR1 SGHTA and CDR2 FQGTGA come from the germline V gene. CDR3 length: 14 residues. Trimming stripped 5 bases from V and 2 bases from J, with 13 bases between. The CDR3 coding sequence is TGTGCCAGCAGCCCGGGACTTGGCCCCTACGAGCAGTACTTC. Translated, it gives CASSPGLGPYEQYF.